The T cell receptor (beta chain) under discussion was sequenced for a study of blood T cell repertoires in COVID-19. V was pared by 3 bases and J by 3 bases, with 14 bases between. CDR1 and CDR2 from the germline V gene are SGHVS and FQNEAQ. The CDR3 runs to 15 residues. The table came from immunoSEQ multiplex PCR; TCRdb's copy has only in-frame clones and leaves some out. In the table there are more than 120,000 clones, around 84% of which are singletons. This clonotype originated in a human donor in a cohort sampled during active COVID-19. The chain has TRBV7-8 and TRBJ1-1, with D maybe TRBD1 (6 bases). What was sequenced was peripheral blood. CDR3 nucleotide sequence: TGTGCCAGCAGCTTGAGGGGGATTGGGGACACTGAAGCTTTCTTT. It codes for CASSLRGIGDTEAFF.